The T cell receptor (beta chain) under discussion was sequenced for a study of a mutant IDH1 vaccine in newly diagnosed glioma. Whole-study context: Vaccination was launched 4-6 weeks after radiotherapy alone, or with temozolomide cycles. Earlier care involved radiotherapy, temozolomide, or both, and the majority received both.

Time point reported: week 23, last vaccination. Every single dose of the vaccine, 300 ug of mutant IDH1 20-mer peptide, came with topical imiquimod. CDR3 length equals 15 residues. V was pared by 4 bases and J by 4 bases, with 14 bases between. Germline V gene lookup returns CDR1 SGDLS and CDR2 YYNGEE. For this clone: Its antigen is unknown.

Clones were sequenced by immunoSEQ multiplex PCR, and TCRdb holds only the in-frame ones, with some missing. The data hold tens of thousands of clones, with approximately 72% observed a single time. The material was PBMCs, obtained from a glioma patient whose treatment included an IDH1 peptide vaccine. V is TRBV9 and J is TRBJ1-4, with unresolved D. The receptor was isolated from a man aged 45-65 years with glioma. The CDR3: CASSNGEIGNEKLFF. CDR3 DNA sequence: TGTGCCAGCAGCAATGGGGAAATCGGTAATGAAAAACTGTTTTTT.